The entry below gives a single TCR beta chain sequence along with its context. Its antigen is unidentified. The repertoire was sequenced with immunoSEQ multiplex PCR; TCRdb's copy has only in-frame clones and lacks some. The sample lists about 40,000 clones; about 74% were seen once. The data are from a study of radiotherapy plus CTLA-4 blockade in lung cancer. Overall study: Of the patients, 15% to 20% showed objective responses and around 34% attained disease control.

CDR3 length: 17 residues. Trimming at V came to 1 base and at J to 2 bases, leaving 9 bases not matched to a gene. The germline V gene has CDR1 SGHAT and CDR2 FQNNGV. Notes on the study in general: Radiotherapy plus ipilimumab was followed by expansion in blood of tumor-derived TCR clones. Together with interferon-beta, which increased in serum after radiation, early dynamic changes in blood T cell clones were reportedly the best predictors of response.

The V and J genes are TRBV11-2 and TRBJ2-7; 9 bases are a match to TRBD1. The sequence came from a human donor with non-small cell lung cancer who had stable disease on radiotherapy plus ipilimumab. Material: peripheral blood, obtained from a patient treated with radiotherapy plus ipilimumab. The CDR3 nucleotides are TGTGCCAGCAGCTTAGCCTTAAGCCGGGACAGGGCCTACGAGCAGTACTTC. Translating it yields CASSLALSRDRAYEQYF.